These 3 T cell receptor beta chains share one sample of origin, sequenced in a study of T-cell reconstitution after alpha-beta-depleted transplantation in children (dated by TCRdb to 2016 to 2017). Read against the paper, the sample's treatment or condition label means: allogeneic hematopoietic cell transplantation with graft depleted of TCRalphabeta T cells and CD19 B cells. The library was prepared using PCR. The sample was run on an Illumina HiSeq 2500. Molecular barcoding was employed in the preparation of TCR libraries, with unique molecular identifiers being used to normalize TCRbeta repertoire quantification. TCRdb trimmed the raw reads at Q25, called clones with MiXCR and kept productive beta chains. CDR3 protein sequences are deduplicated, and each keeps its most common genes and DNA. Recorded for this sample are 610,000 or so distinct CDR3 sequences; 27% of them occurred a single time. The top ten constitute around 36% of the sample.

The material sequenced was PBMCs, taken before TCRalphabeta/CD19-depleted stem cell transplant. The receptors derive from a boy in the first two years of life with Wiskott-Aldrich syndrome, due to receive a stem cell transplant.

This clonotype turned up a few times. The chain is built from TRBV28 and TRBJ2-1; either TRBD1 or TRBD2 may fit D (5 bases each). The CDR3 has 14 residues. Germline-derived CDR1 and CDR2 are MDHEN and SYDVKM. V was clipped by 7 bases and J by 8 bases, with 18 bases between them. In DNA form, the CDR3 reads TGTGCCAGCACCTTAGCGCCAGGGAGTTATGAGCAGTTCTTC. Translation: CASTLAPGSYEQFF.

The chain is built from TRBV5-1 and TRBJ2-1; 7 bases are a match to TRBD2. CDR1 and CDR2 (germline): SGHRS, YFSETQ. This CDR3 contains 18 residues. V was pared by 3 bases and J by 0 bases, with 12 bases of the junction left unmatched. CDR3 bases: TGCGCCAGCAGCTCTAGCGGACTACCTCCTAGCTCCTACAATGAGCAGTTCTTC. Amino acids: CASSSSGLPPSSYNEQFF.

This clonotype was detected a few times. In nucleotides, the CDR3 is TGTGCCAGCTCAGGCATTCCCGGGACAGCTTATGGCTACACCTTC. This encodes CASSGIPGTAYGYTF. The J gene is TRBJ1-2, the V gene TRBV18; 7 bases line up with TRBD1. Per germline, CDR1 KGHSH and CDR2 LQKENI. V gave up 5 bases and J gave up 5 bases; unmatched junction bases: 11. The CDR3 spans 15 residues.